Described below is a single TCR beta chain sequence and its context. Assay used: immunoSEQ multiplex PCR; TCRdb lists only in-frame clones, some missing. The sample lists about 89,000 clones, around 94% occurring once. Germline lookup yields CDR1 SGDLS and CDR2 YYNGEE. This CDR3 has 15 residues. V was clipped by 4 bases and J by 3 bases; unmatched bases: 5. This record belongs to a study of T cell changes during pregnancy in multiple sclerosis. This chain links TRBV9 with TRBJ1-2; 11 bases fit TRBD1. This sample comprised peripheral blood, obtained in the third trimester of pregnancy. The sequence derives from a female donor with multiple sclerosis, enrolled in a pregnancy study. This chain's CDR3 is CASSTRTGGYYGYTF. The CDR3 nucleotides read TGTGCCAGCAGCACCCGGACAGGGGGCTACTATGGCTACACCTTC.